This T cell receptor (beta chain) was observed in a study of blood T cell repertoires in COVID-19. Study in general: Samples of COVID-19 (acute and convalescent) were obtained from the United States, Italy and Spain. From T cells, B-cell-depleted T cells, or PBMCs came the material, which was cDNA or gDNA.

Original methodology: How many nucleated cells were present was estimated from reference gene primer amplification. Assay: immunoSEQ multiplex PCR; the TCRdb copy retains only in-frame clones and omits some. V and J calls and clone size come straight from that table; D and trimming were deduced from the DNA. This sample has 70,000 to 85,000 clones, with roughly 86% found just once. Of note for this clone: This specimen includes other DNA sequences encoding the same CDR3.

The CDR3 spans 15 residues. The V segment lost 4 bases and the J segment 0 bases; nucleotides outside the gene matches: 1. CDR1 is LGHDT, CDR2 YNNKEL, per germline (reference sequence). Sequences were obtained from peripheral blood. This chain joins TRBV3-1 (or the pseudogene TRBV3-2) and TRBJ2-3, with 10 bases fitting TRBD2. This TCR was recovered from a woman older than 75 in a cohort sampled during active or convalescent COVID-19. The CDR3 DNA follows: TGTGCCAGCAGCCCGACTAGCGGGAGCACAGATACGCAGTATTTT. It encodes CASSPTSGSTDTQYF.